Reported below is one T cell receptor beta chain. Its antigen is unknown. The data belong to a study of cytomegalovirus exposure and HLA in healthy donors. The study, taken as a whole, reports: TCR beta chain V- and J-gene trimming was linked, in a later analysis, to a missense variant in DCLRE1C.

When sampled, the donors appeared nominally healthy, though they likely had unrecorded immune exposures. The CDR3 is made up of 11 amino acids. V gave up 5 bases and J gave up 7 bases, with 8 bases separating them. Germline V lookup: CDR1 SNHLY, CDR2 FYNNEI. In the PCR, 60 Vbeta and 13 Jbeta primers were used. Assay: immunoSEQ multiplex PCR; the TCRdb copy retains only in-frame clones and omits some. The table gives more than 95,000 clones; the top ten clones make up about 3% of it. The TCR sequence derives from a man aged 35-49 years in good health and CMV-seronegative. Sample: PBMCs. The rearrangement uses TRBV2 and TRBJ1-2, with a weak D call TRBD1 (5 bases). CDR3 sequence reads: CASSYTGGYTF. The CDR3 DNA reads as TGTGCCAGCAGTTATACAGGTGGCTACACCTTC.